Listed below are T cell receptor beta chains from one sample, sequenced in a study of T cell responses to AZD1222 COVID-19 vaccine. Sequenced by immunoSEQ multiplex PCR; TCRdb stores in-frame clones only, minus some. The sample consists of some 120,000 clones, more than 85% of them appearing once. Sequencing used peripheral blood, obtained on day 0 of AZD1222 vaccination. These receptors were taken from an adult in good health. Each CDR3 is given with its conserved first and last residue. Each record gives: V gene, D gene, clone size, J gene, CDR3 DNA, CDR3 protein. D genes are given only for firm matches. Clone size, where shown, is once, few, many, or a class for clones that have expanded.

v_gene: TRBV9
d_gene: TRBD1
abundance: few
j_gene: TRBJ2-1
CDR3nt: TGTGCCAGCAGCGTCCGGGACAGGACCTACAATGAGCAGTTCTTC
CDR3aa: CASSVRDRTYNEQFF

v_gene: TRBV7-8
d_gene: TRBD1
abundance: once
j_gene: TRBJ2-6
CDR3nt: TGTGCCAGCAGCTTAACAGGGGCGGTCTCTGGGGCCAACGTCCTGACTTTC
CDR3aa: CASSLTGAVSGANVLTF

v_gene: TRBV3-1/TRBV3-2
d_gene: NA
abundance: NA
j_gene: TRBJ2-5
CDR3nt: TGTGCCAGCAGCCAACCTTTCGTGAGGGGTCAAGAGACCCAGTACTTC
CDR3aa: CASSQPFVRGQETQYF

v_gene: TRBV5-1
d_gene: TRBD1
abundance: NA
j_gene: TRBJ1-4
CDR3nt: TGCGCCAGCAGCTTGGGGGACAGTTGGAGGGATGAAAAACTGTTTTTT
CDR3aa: CASSLGDSWRDEKLFF

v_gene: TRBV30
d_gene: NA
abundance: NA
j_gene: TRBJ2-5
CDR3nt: TGTGCCTGGAGTGTACTCGGCCGGGAAGAGACCCAGTACTTC
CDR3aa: CAWSVLGREETQYF

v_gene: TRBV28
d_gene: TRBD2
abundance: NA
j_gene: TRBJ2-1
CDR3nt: TGTGCCAGCACCGTAGCGGGGGGGGCTACTGAGCAGTTCTTC
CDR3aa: CASTVAGGATEQFF

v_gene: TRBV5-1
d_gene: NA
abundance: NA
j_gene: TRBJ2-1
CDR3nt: TGCGCCAGCAGCTTTAGGGACTCTGTTGAGCAGTTCTTC
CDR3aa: CASSFRDSVEQFF

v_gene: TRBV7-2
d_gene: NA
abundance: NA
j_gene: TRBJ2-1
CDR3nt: TGTGCCAGCAGCTTAAGTGCGACAAATCGGAATGAGCAGTTCTTC
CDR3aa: CASSLSATNRNEQFF

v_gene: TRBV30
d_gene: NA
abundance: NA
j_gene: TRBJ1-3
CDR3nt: TGTGCCTGGAATTCCGTGGGGGCCGGAAACACCATATATTTT
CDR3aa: CAWNSVGAGNTIYF

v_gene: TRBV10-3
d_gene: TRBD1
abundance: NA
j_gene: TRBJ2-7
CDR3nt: TGTGCCATCCAGGGACAGGGAGGACCCTACGAGCAGTACTTC
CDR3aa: CAIQGQGGPYEQYF

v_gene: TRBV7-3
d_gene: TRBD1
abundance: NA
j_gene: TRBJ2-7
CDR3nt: TGTGCCAGCGGACGATGGGACAGCTCCTACGAGCAGTACTTC
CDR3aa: CASGRWDSSYEQYF

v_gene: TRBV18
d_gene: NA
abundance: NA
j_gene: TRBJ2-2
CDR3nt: TGTGCCAGCTCCCTTAGGGGGACCGGGGAGCTGTTTTTT
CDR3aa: CASSLRGTGELFF

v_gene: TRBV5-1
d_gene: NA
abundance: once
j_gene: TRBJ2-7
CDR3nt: TGCGCCAGCAAGAGGGCGGGCGACGGCGAGCAGTACTTC
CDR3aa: CASKRAGDGEQYF

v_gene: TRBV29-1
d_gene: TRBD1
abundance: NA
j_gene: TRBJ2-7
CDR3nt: TGCAGCGTTGGCCCCCGACAGGGAAGGTACGAGCAGTACTTC
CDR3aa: CSVGPRQGRYEQYF